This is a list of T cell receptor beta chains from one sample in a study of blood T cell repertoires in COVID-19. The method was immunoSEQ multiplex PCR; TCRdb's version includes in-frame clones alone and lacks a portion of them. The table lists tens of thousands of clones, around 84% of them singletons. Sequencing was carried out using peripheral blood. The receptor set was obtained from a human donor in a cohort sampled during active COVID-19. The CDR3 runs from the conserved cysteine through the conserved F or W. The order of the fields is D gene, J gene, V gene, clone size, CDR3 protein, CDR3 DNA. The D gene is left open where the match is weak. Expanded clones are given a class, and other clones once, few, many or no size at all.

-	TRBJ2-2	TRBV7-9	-	CASSLVEANTGELFF	TGTGCCAGCAGCTTAGTGGAGGCCAACACCGGGGAGCTGTTTTTT
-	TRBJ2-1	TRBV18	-	CASSPRSLGTNEQFF	TGTGCCAGCTCACCCAGGTCTCTGGGTACAAATGAGCAGTTCTTC
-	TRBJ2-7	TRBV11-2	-	CASSTGASPTYEQYF	TGTGCCAGCAGCACTGGAGCCTCCCCTACCTACGAGCAGTACTTC
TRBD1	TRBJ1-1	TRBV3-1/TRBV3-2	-	CASSPDLRQGLGMNTEAFF	TGTGCCAGCAGCCCTGACCTTAGACAGGGCCTAGGCATGAACACTGAAGCTTTCTTT
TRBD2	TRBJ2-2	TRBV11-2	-	CASSSGGAQAGELFF	TGTGCCAGCAGCTCCGGGGGGGCCCAGGCCGGGGAGCTGTTTTTT
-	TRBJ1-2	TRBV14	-	CASSQDVGAYGYTF	TGTGCCAGCAGCCAAGATGTGGGGGCTTATGGCTACACCTTC
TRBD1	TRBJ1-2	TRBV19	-	CASSIGTANYGYTF	TGTGCCAGTAGTATCGGGACAGCTAACTATGGCTACACCTTC
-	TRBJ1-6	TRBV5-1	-	CASSLGGYNSPLHF	TGCGCCAGCAGCTTGGGCGGGTATAATTCACCCCTCCACTTT
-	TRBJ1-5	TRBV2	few	CASNSFYSNQPQHF	TGTGCCAGCAACTCGTTCTATAGCAATCAGCCCCAGCATTTT
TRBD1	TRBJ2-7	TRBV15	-	CATSRGTGGNYEQYF	TGTGCCACCAGCCGTGGGACAGGGGGGAACTACGAGCAGTACTTC
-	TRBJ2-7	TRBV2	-	CASSEDRTDTYEQYF	TGTGCCAGCAGTGAGGACCGGACTGATACCTACGAGCAGTACTTC